This is a list of T cell receptor beta chains from one sample in a study of T cells in Graves' hyperthyroidism and ophthalmopathy. TCRdb redid the calling of the multiplex PCR reads with MiXCR, one entry per CDR3 protein. The table includes almost 600,000 distinct CDR3 sequences, approximately 13% detected once. The material sequenced was blood. Receptors originate from a woman aged 30 to 39 with Graves' hyperthyroidism that later progressed to Graves' ophthalmopathy. Each CDR3 is given with its conserved first and last residue. Fields, in order: clone size, V gene, D gene, J gene, CDR3 DNA, CDR3 protein. The D gene is left open where the match is weak. For some rows the clone size is stated as once, few or many, or as a class when expanded; others skip it.

.	TRBV28	.	TRBJ1-1	TGTGCCAGCCCTCCCGACTCAGCCCCCATGAACACTGAAGCTTTCTTT	CASPPDSAPMNTEAFF
many	TRBV2	TRBD2	TRBJ2-7	TGTGCCAGCAGTGAGGGGACTAGCGTAGGCTACGAGCAGTACTTC	CASSEGTSVGYEQYF
many	TRBV7-3	.	TRBJ2-1	TGTGCCAGCAGCTTAACTAGCGTATCCTACAATGAGCAGTTCTTC	CASSLTSVSYNEQFF
many	TRBV6-5	.	TRBJ1-2	TGTGCCAGCAGTTACAGGGGACACCCGAGGGATGGCTACACCTTC	CASSYRGHPRDGYTF
many	TRBV11-2	.	TRBJ2-7	TGTGCCAGCAGCTTCTTAAACGAGCAGTACTTC	CASSFLNEQYF
.	TRBV20-1	.	TRBJ2-7	TGCAGTGCTAGAGCCCAGGGAAGTCTCTACGAGCAGTACTTC	CSARAQGSLYEQYF
many	TRBV9	TRBD1	TRBJ1-5	TGTGCCAGCAGCGCAACCGGGACAGGGGACAATCAGCCCCAGCATTTT	CASSATGTGDNQPQHF
few	TRBV30	.	TRBJ2-7	TGTGCCTGGAGCCCGAACCCACAACTCTCCTACGAGCAGTACTTC	CAWSPNPQLSYEQYF
many	TRBV30	.	TRBJ1-1	TGTGCCGGACAGAGGAACACTGAAGCTTTCTTT	CAGQRNTEAFF
.	TRBV29-1	TRBD2	TRBJ2-7	TGCAGCGTTAGGCCTAGCGGATCCTACGAGCAGTACTTC	CSVRPSGSYEQYF
few	TRBV28	.	TRBJ2-2	TGTGCCAGCAGTTTAGGAAGGGTGGACACCGGGGAGCTGTTTTTT	CASSLGRVDTGELFF
many	TRBV27	.	TRBJ1-2	TGTGCCAGCAGTCCCCAGGCTTTGAGTGGCTACACCTTC	CASSPQALSGYTF
many	TRBV5-1	.	TRBJ2-3	TGCGCCAGCAGCCCGAGCGGGTATAGCACAGATACGCAGTATTTT	CASSPSGYSTDTQYF
many	TRBV2	.	TRBJ1-5	TGTGCCAGCAGTTCGCAGGGGAACAATCAGCCCCAGCATTTT	CASSSQGNNQPQHF
few	TRBV11-2	.	TRBJ2-1	TGTGCCAGCAGCCCCCCGGGTAGCGGTGCTTACAATGAGCAGTTCTTC	CASSPPGSGAYNEQFF
.	TRBV19	TRBD1	TRBJ1-2	TGTGCCAGTAGTATGGCCCGGGACAGCTATGGCTACACCTTC	CASSMARDSYGYTF
few	TRBV27	.	TRBJ2-1	TGTGCCAGCAGTTTTGATCAGCAATACAATGAGCAGTTCTTC	CASSFDQQYNEQFF
.	TRBV11-3	.	TRBJ2-6	TGTGCCAGCAGCCGGGGACTTTACTCTGGGGCCAACGTCCTGACTTTC	CASSRGLYSGANVLTF
many	TRBV12-3/TRBV12-4	.	TRBJ2-3	TGTGCCAGCATTTCTCTGGACCCTAGGGCAGATACGCAGTATTTT	CASISLDPRADTQYF
many	TRBV24-1	TRBD1	TRBJ2-2	TGTGCCACCAGCGGTGGACAGGCGGACACCGGGGAGCTGTTTTTT	CATSGGQADTGELFF
.	TRBV12-3/TRBV12-4	TRBD1	TRBJ2-5	TGTGCCAGCAGAAATGACAGGGAAACTGAGCCCCAGTACTTC	CASRNDRETEPQYF
few	TRBV10-3	TRBD1	TRBJ2-7	TGTGCCATCAGCGAGACGGGGACAGGGGTGCCCTACGAGCAGTACTTC	CAISETGTGVPYEQYF
many	TRBV20-1	TRBD1	TRBJ2-7	TGCAGTGCTAGAAACAGGGGAAACTACGAGCAGTACTTC	CSARNRGNYEQYF
few	TRBV11-1	TRBD1	TRBJ1-2	TGTGCCAGCAGCCGAAGACAGGGGGATAACTATGGCTACACCTTC	CASSRRQGDNYGYTF
many	TRBV29-1	TRBD1	TRBJ2-2	TGCAGCGTCGGACAGGGGAACACCGGGGAGCTGTTTTTT	CSVGQGNTGELFF
.	TRBV25-1	TRBD1	TRBJ2-2	TGTGCCAGCAGTGAAGGGGGCAGGGGGAAGGGGACCGGGGAGCTGTTTTTT	CASSEGGRGKGTGELFF
many	TRBV2	TRBD2	TRBJ2-5	TGTGCCAGCACTAGCGGGAAGTACCAAGAGACCCAGTACTTC	CASTSGKYQETQYF
few	TRBV9	.	TRBJ2-7	TGTGCCAGCAGCGCGTCAGGGTTCGAGCAGTACTTC	CASSASGFEQYF